One and the same sample provided the 21 T cell receptor beta chains below, sequenced in a study of cytomegalovirus exposure and HLA in healthy donors. The PCR was carried out with 60 Vbeta primers and 13 Jbeta primers. Method: immunoSEQ multiplex PCR; TCRdb's copy keeps in-frame clones and lacks some. The sample carries under 200,000 clones, roughly 85% recorded once. Sequenced: PBMCs. All receptors come from a woman aged 45 to 65 in good health and CMV-seronegative.

Points on this clone: Sequence at one end of the junction differs from germline and may be a read error. The chain recombines TRBV29-1 with TRBJ2-7, with D perhaps matching TRBD2 (6 bases). The CDR3 consists of 14 residues. Germline loops: CDR1 SQVTM, CDR2 ANQGSEA. Here the CDR3 reads CSVEGLARDYEQYF. CDR3 in DNA: TGCAGCGTGGAAGGCCTAGCGAGAGACTACGAGCAGTACTTC.

The chain is built from TRBV28 and TRBJ2-1; 12 nucleotides align to TRBD2. This CDR3 has 17 residues. V shed 3 bases, J shed 4 bases, and the junction held 7 bases outside the gene matches. In germline, CDR1 is MDHEN, CDR2 SYDVKM. This CDR3 reads CASSLPLTSGSYNEQFF. As DNA, the CDR3 is TGTGCCAGCAGTTTGCCCCTGACTAGCGGGAGTTACAATGAGCAGTTCTTC.

This CDR3 is CASSLHRGDSPLHF. The CDR3 region has the DNA TGTGCCAGCAGTTTACACAGGGGGGATTCACCCCTCCACTTT. The rearrangement links TRBV6-1 to TRBJ1-6; the match to TRBD1 covers 8 bases. From germline, CDR1 is MNHNS and CDR2 SASEGT. The CDR3 runs to 14 residues. The ends lost 5 bases at V and 8 bases at J; junction bases unmatched: 5.

The V and J genes are TRBV10-1 and TRBJ2-7; perhaps TRBD2 as D (5 bases). This CDR3 has 13 amino acids. Germline V gives CDR1 WNHNN, CDR2 SYGVQD (reference sequence). The V end was cut by 2 bases, the J end by 4 bases, with 9 bases between. CDR3 bases: TGCGCCAGCAGTGAGGAGGGTAGGTACGAGCAGTACTTC. Translation gives CASSEEGRYEQYF.

V usage is TRBV6-5 and J usage is TRBJ2-3; D may be TRBD2 (5 bases). This CDR3 region has 15 residues. Trimming took 6 bases from V and 0 from J, leaving 13 bases between them. In germline, CDR1 is MNHEY, CDR2 SVGAGI. The CDR3, as DNA: TGTGCCAGCAGCAAACCGGGAATGAGCACAGATACGCAGTATTTT. It translates to CASSKPGMSTDTQYF.

The V and J genes are TRBV5-4 and TRBJ2-3; 9 nucleotides match TRBD2. The junction had 20 bases not matched to a gene; V was cut back by 9 bases and J by 6 bases. Germline CDR1 and CDR2: SGHNT and YYREEE (reference sequence). This CDR3 comprises 17 residues. CDR3 amino acids: CATTPIGGRAFQDTQYF. The CDR3 bases are TGTGCCACCACCCCAATTGGCGGGAGGGCTTTTCAGGATACGCAGTATTTT.

This chain links TRBV30 with TRBJ2-3; 7 nucleotides line up with TRBD2. V lost 3 bases, J lost 0 bases, and 12 bases stayed unmatched. Germline CDR1 GTSNPN, CDR2 SVGIG (reference sequence). The CDR3 has 17 residues. The chain's CDR3 is CAWSGWGGSGSTDTQYF. The CDR3 DNA sequence: TGTGCCTGGAGCGGGTGGGGGGGTAGCGGGAGCACAGATACGCAGTATTTT.

In this sample, this clone turned up once. The chain employs TRBV5-1 and TRBJ2-4; 10 bases are shared with TRBD2. The CDR3 is 14 amino acids. Germline V gene data show CDR1 as SGHRS and CDR2 as YFSETQ. V lost 2 bases, J lost 9 bases, and 5 bases stayed unmatched. The CDR3 region is CASSLSGREGIQYF. Here the CDR3 DNA reads TGCGCCAGCAGCTTAAGCGGGAGGGAGGGCATTCAGTACTTC.

The V gene is TRBV6-1, the J gene TRBJ2-7; 14 bases are a match to TRBD2. Germline values: CDR1 MNHNS, CDR2 SASEGT. Trimming removed 6 bases from V and 7 bases from J; junction bases left unmatched: 8. The CDR3 totals 15 residues. In DNA form, the CDR3 reads TGTGCCAGCAGGGTGACTAGCGGGAGGGCCCGTGAGCAGTACTTC. Translation gives CASRVTSGRAREQYF.

The chain recombines TRBV30 with TRBJ1-2, with D possibly TRBD1 on 6 matching bases. The germline V gene has CDR1 GTSNPN and CDR2 SVGIG (reference sequence). The CDR3 covers 10 residues. The DNA of the CDR3 is TGTGGCTTCGGGACATTCGGCTACACCTTC. Encoded protein: CGFGTFGYTF. Full variable domain (outside the CDR3, taken from reference TRBV30 and TRBJ1-2): SQTIHQWPATLVQPVGSPLSLECTVEGTSNPNLYWYRQAAGRGLQLLFYSVGIGQISSEVPQNLSASRPQDRQFILSSKKLLLSDSGFYLCGFGTFGYTFGSGTRLTVV.

The J gene is TRBJ2-7, the V gene TRBV6-4; the match to TRBD1 covers 9 bases. Germline V CDR1 and CDR2: MRHNA, SNTAGT. The CDR3 is 15 amino acids. Germline trimming cut 6 bases from V and 4 bases from J; bases unmatched to any gene: 10. The CDR3: CASSLLPGQGYEQYF. As DNA, the CDR3 is TGTGCCAGCAGCCTACTCCCGGGACAGGGTTACGAGCAGTACTTC.

In regard to this clone: Other DNA sequences in the sample encode the same CDR3. The V and J genes are TRBV19 and TRBJ1-1; 7 bases align to TRBD1. There are 14 residues in the CDR3. The trim removed 7 bases at V and 1 base at J, leaving 6 bases unmatched. Germline V gene data show CDR1 as LNHDA and CDR2 as SQIVND (reference sequence). This CDR3 is CASTPDRSNTEAFF. As DNA, the CDR3 is TGTGCCAGTACCCCGGACAGGTCGAACACTGAAGCTTTCTTT.

The rearrangement links TRBV27 to TRBJ2-5, with 9 bases lining up with TRBD2. Per germline, CDR1 MNHEY and CDR2 SMNVEV (reference sequence). The length of the CDR3 is 17 residues. Germline trimming cut 6 bases from V and 5 bases from J; bases unmatched to any gene: 16. The CDR3 DNA sequence: TGTGCCAGCAGCCCGATTAGACTAGCGGACCCGAGGGAGACCCAGTACTTC. This translates into CASSPIRLADPRETQYF.

V gene TRBV30 combines with J gene TRBJ2-7, with D uncertain. CDR3 size: 12 residues. The germline CDR1 and CDR2 sequences are GTSNPN and SVGIG (reference sequence). The V gene lost 2 bases and the J gene lost 3 bases, with 8 bases spanning the gap. This CDR3 reads CAWSPRFYEQYF. DNA for the CDR3: TGTGCCTGGAGTCCCCGGTTCTACGAGCAGTACTTC.

The chain combines TRBV28 with TRBJ2-7; TRBD1 agrees at 8 bases. The ends lost 5 bases at V and 0 bases at J; junction bases unmatched: 6. The CDR3 is 15 amino acids. Germline lookup yields CDR1 MDHEN and CDR2 SYDVKM. CDR3 amino acids: CASSPTGQDSYEQYF. Written as DNA, the CDR3 is TGTGCCAGCAGTCCTACGGGACAGGACTCCTACGAGCAGTACTTC.

The J gene is TRBJ2-7, the V gene TRBV27, with 8 bases aligning to TRBD2. J lost 2 bases, V lost 4 bases, and 10 bases had no gene match. Germline V gene lookup returns CDR1 MNHEY and CDR2 SMNVEV (reference sequence). The CDR3 runs to 16 residues. Here the CDR3 reads CASSSPSGTRTYEQYF. Written as DNA, the CDR3 is TGTGCCAGCAGTTCACCCTCCGGGACTAGAACCTACGAGCAGTACTTC.

The gene calls are TRBV10-3 and TRBJ2-7; 7 nucleotides match TRBD2. Trimming took 6 bases from V and 5 from J; bases not matched to a gene: 10. Germline assignment: CDR1 ENHRY and CDR2 SYGVKD. This CDR3 is 14 amino acids long. The CDR3 region has the DNA TGTGCCATCAGAGAGAGCGGGAAAGGAAACGAGCAGTACTTC. It yields the protein CAIRESGKGNEQYF.

The V gene is TRBV2, the J gene TRBJ2-2, with D tentatively TRBD1 (5 bases). This CDR3 has 16 amino acids. V was trimmed by 6 bases and J by 0 bases, leaving 14 bases between them. Per germline, CDR1 SNHLY and CDR2 FYNNEI. This CDR3 is CASSSPGIANTGELFF. CDR3 nucleotide sequence: TGTGCCAGCAGCTCTCCAGGGATAGCGAACACCGGGGAGCTGTTTTTT.

This clone has a single count. In DNA, the CDR3 is TGCGCCAGCAGGGAGGGGTGGGCTCAAAAAGTCCAAGAGACCCAGTACTTC. Translation: CASREGWAQKVQETQYF. The chain recombines TRBV5-1 with TRBJ2-5; tentative D call: TRBD2 (6 bases). Germline CDR1 is SGHRS and CDR2 is YFSETQ. Trimming left V 5 bases short and J 1 base short, with 21 bases between. The CDR3 runs to 17 residues.

The chain couples TRBV7-9 to TRBJ2-3; 7 nucleotides align to TRBD1. The CDR3 has 16 residues. Germline V CDR1 and CDR2: SEHNR, FQNEAQ (reference sequence). V was clipped by 6 bases and J by 2 bases; unmatched bases: 11. The CDR3 is CASRDGQEIFTDTQYF. For the CDR3, the DNA is TGTGCCAGCAGGGACGGACAGGAAATATTCACAGATACGCAGTATTTT.

The chain recombines TRBV6-1 with TRBJ1-2; 7 bases agree with TRBD1. The germline V gene encodes CDR1 MNHNS and CDR2 SASEGT. The J segment lost 8 bases and the V segment lost 4 bases, leaving 13 bases of the junction unmatched. CDR3 length: 15 residues. The CDR3 sequence: CASSVQLEGAEGYTF. In DNA, the CDR3 is TGTGCCAGCAGTGTCCAACTAGAGGGGGCGGAGGGCTACACCTTC.